This TCR beta chain was sequenced for a study of blood T cell repertoires in COVID-19. Study overall: Sources were T cells, B-cell-depleted T cells, or PBMCs; the material itself was cDNA or gDNA.

Germline trimming cut 2 bases from V and 3 bases from J; bases unmatched to any gene: 15. CDR1 is SGHVT, CDR2 SQSDAQ, per germline. This CDR3 has 18 amino acids. Study processing details: Reference gene primer amplification gave nucleated cell count estimates. Sequencing was performed with immunoSEQ multiplex PCR; in TCRdb, only in-frame clones are kept and a portion is missing. Clone size and V and J calls were adopted from that table, with D and trimming inferred from the DNA. The sample consists of 360,000 or so clones, around 91% of them appearing once. The source of this sequence is a man aged 18 to 30 with active or convalescent COVID-19. This sequence joins TRBV7-4 and TRBJ1-1; TRBD1 matches 7 bases. The sample consisted of peripheral blood. This chain's CDR3 is CASSLSVGQECLHTEAFF. CDR3 DNA sequence: TGTGCCAGCAGCTTATCCGTAGGACAGGAATGTCTTCACACTGAAGCTTTCTTT.